The 8 T cell receptor beta chains reported below all come from one sample, sequenced in a study of blood T cell repertoires in COVID-19. The method was immunoSEQ multiplex PCR; TCRdb's version includes in-frame clones alone and lacks a portion of them. The profile covers approximately 65,000 clones, with roughly 81% appearing a single time and 15% to 19% taken by the ten largest. Sequencing used peripheral blood. The receptors were sampled from an elderly man with acute or convalescent COVID-19.

The chain links TRBV3-1 (or the pseudogene TRBV3-2) to TRBJ1-2; 7 bases are shared with TRBD1. CDR1 and CDR2 from the germline V gene are LGHDT and YNNKEL (reference sequence). V gave up 4 bases and J gave up 5 bases; unmatched junction bases: 7. CDR3 length equals 14 residues. CDR3 in DNA: TGTGCCAGCAGCCCGGGGACAGTTACGTATGGCTACACCTTC. This codes for CASSPGTVTYGYTF.

The chain recombines TRBV9 with TRBJ2-7; no definite D call. CDR1 is SGDLS and CDR2 is YYNGEE in the germline V gene. CDR3 length: 13 amino acids. V was shortened by 0 bases and J by 4 bases, with 8 bases between the two germline ends. The CDR3 DNA reads TGTGCCAGCAGCGTAGCTACGGGTTACGAGCAGTACTTC. Protein: CASSVATGYEQYF.

The chain combines TRBV30 with TRBJ1-2, with 9 positions matching TRBD1. The ends lost 5 bases at V and 5 bases at J; junction bases unmatched: 0. Germline V CDR1 and CDR2: GTSNPN, SVGIG (reference sequence). This CDR3 spans 11 amino acids. The CDR3 nucleotides read TGTGCCTGGGGACAGGGGTATGGCTACACCTTC. Translated, it gives CAWGQGYGYTF.

V and J are TRBV5-1 and TRBJ1-5; 12 bases match TRBD1. V lost 3 bases, J lost 0 bases, and 7 bases stayed unmatched. In germline, CDR1 is SGHRS, CDR2 YFSETQ. CDR3 length equals 18 residues. CDR3 residues: CASSWLGQGAYSNQPQHF. CDR3 coding DNA: TGCGCCAGCAGCTGGCTGGGACAGGGGGCATATAGCAATCAGCCCCAGCATTTT.

The rearrangement links TRBV20-1 to TRBJ2-7, with D possibly TRBD1 on 5 matching bases. Germline CDR1 DFQATT, CDR2 SNEGSKA (reference sequence). V lost 3 bases and J 2 bases, leaving 5 bases between the germline ends. The CDR3 is 11 residues long. The CDR3 DNA reads TGCAGTGCTAGGGGGCCCTACGAGCAGTACTTC. This gives the protein CSARGPYEQYF.

V and J are TRBV6-5 and TRBJ2-7; 9 bases are a match to TRBD2. The CDR3 extends over 14 amino acids. Germline V gives CDR1 MNHEY, CDR2 SVGAGI. The J segment lost 4 bases and the V segment lost 4 bases, leaving 5 bases of the junction unmatched. CDR3 sequence reads: CASSLQAGGYEQYF. The CDR3 region has the DNA TGTGCCAGCAGTTTGCAAGCGGGAGGTTACGAGCAGTACTTC.

The chain couples TRBV5-1 to TRBJ1-3; maybe TRBD1 (5 bases). With 0 bases removed from V and 6 bases from J, the gap between germline ends came to 10 bases. CDR1 SGHRS and CDR2 YFSETQ come from the germline V gene. The CDR3 spans 14 residues. For the CDR3, the DNA is TGCGCCAGCAGCTTGGCAGGGAGGGAAAACACCATATATTTT. This encodes CASSLAGRENTIYF.

This clone showed up just once. This sequence joins TRBV11-2 and TRBJ2-5; the match to TRBD2 covers 8 bases. V gave up 9 bases and J gave up 3 bases; unmatched junction bases: 12. Germline CDR1 and CDR2: SGHAT and FQNNGV. The CDR3 runs 15 residues. Written as DNA, the CDR3 is TGTGCCAGTGTCAGAGGGCTACTAGCGGAAGAGACCCAGTACTTC. It codes for CASVRGLLAEETQYF.